Shown below are 5 T cell receptor beta chains from a single sample sequenced in a study of blood T cell repertoires in COVID-19. The data were produced by immunoSEQ multiplex PCR, yet TCRdb's version contains in-frame clones alone and is incomplete. Here the sample spans roughly 280,000 clones, 85% to 90% being singletons. Sequenced sample: PBMCs or T cells enriched from blood (not recorded which). The origin of the receptors is a woman aged 55-75 years who had recovered from COVID-19.

This clone was counted a few times. The V gene is TRBV6-5, the J gene TRBJ2-1; 8 positions match TRBD1. Germline lookup yields CDR1 MNHEY and CDR2 SVGAGI. The V and J ends lost 6 bases and 9 bases, in that order; junction bases with no gene match: 10. The CDR3 has 14 residues. The chain's CDR3 is CASRADRVGGEQFF. CDR3 nucleotide sequence: TGTGCCAGCAGGGCGGACAGGGTCGGGGGTGAGCAGTTCTTC.

This rearrangement joins TRBV7-2 to TRBJ2-2, with a tentative D call TRBD1 (6 bases). The germline gives CDR1 SGHTA, CDR2 FQGNSA. V lost 5 bases and J lost 7, with 14 bases in between. The CDR3 has 14 residues. CDR3 nucleotides: TGTGCCAGCAGCCTACAGGGATCGAGCGGGGAGCTGTTTTTT. Amino acids: CASSLQGSSGELFF.

V gene TRBV6-4 combines with J gene TRBJ2-1, with 10 bases lining up with TRBD2. The V gene's germline CDR1 is MRHNA and CDR2 SNTAGT. The CDR3 totals 15 residues. With 2 bases clipped from V and 5 bases from J, the junction kept 3 bases outside the gene matches. CDR3 residues: CASSDGTSDHNEQFF. The CDR3 coding sequence is TGTGCCAGCAGTGACGGGACTAGCGACCACAATGAGCAGTTCTTC.

The chain recombines TRBV27 with TRBJ2-2; no definite D call. V dropped 3 bases and J dropped 4 bases, with 9 bases sitting between them. The germline V gene has CDR1 MNHEY and CDR2 SMNVEV (reference sequence). CDR3 length: 14 residues. In DNA form, the CDR3 reads TGTGCCAGCAGTTTCCAAGGCGGCACCGGGGAGCTGTTTTTT. Translating gives CASSFQGGTGELFF.

The V gene is TRBV5-6, the J gene TRBJ1-2; the D is unclear. This CDR3 is built from 17 residues. V shed 5 bases and J shed 8 bases, with 28 bases lying between them. Germline V gene sequence: CDR1 SGHDT, CDR2 YYEEEE. The DNA of the CDR3 is TGTGCCAGCAGATCACGACTGTCGGAGGGTTCGGTCGGCGGCTACACCTTC. Translation gives CASRSRLSEGSVGGYTF.